The 17 T cell receptor beta chains reported below all come from one sample, sequenced in a study of blood T cell repertoires in COVID-19. Measured with immunoSEQ multiplex PCR; TCRdb has only the in-frame clones, and not every one. The top ten hold approximately 10% of the sample, which has 180,000 or so clones, roughly 76% seen once. The sample comprised peripheral blood. The receptors stem from a woman aged 40 to 50 with COVID-19, enrolled during active disease.

The rearrangement links TRBV10-3 to TRBJ2-2; possible D gene TRBD2, 6 bases. Germline V CDR1 and CDR2: ENHRY, SYGVKD. V was clipped by 0 bases and J by 3 bases, with 11 bases between them. The CDR3 spans 16 residues. CDR3 region: CAISESAGSDTGELFF. The CDR3 bases are TGTGCCATCAGTGAGTCGGCGGGATCGGACACCGGGGAGCTGTTTTTT.

The genes are TRBV2 and TRBJ1-2; 7 bases line up with TRBD1. Germline values: CDR1 SNHLY, CDR2 FYNNEI. The V segment lost 8 bases and the J segment 4 bases; nucleotides outside the gene matches: 13. The length of the CDR3 is 15 residues. The CDR3 here is CASLASDRQTYGYTF. CDR3 nucleotides: TGTGCCAGCCTCGCCTCGGACAGGCAAACCTATGGCTACACCTTC.

The rearrangement joins TRBV15 to TRBJ2-2; tentatively, D is TRBD1 (6 bases). This CDR3 has 15 residues. Germline-derived CDR1 and CDR2 are LNHNV and YYDKDF (reference sequence). V was pared by 5 bases and J by 2 bases, with 12 bases between. The CDR3 sequence: CATSAYRVNTGELFF. The CDR3 DNA sequence: TGTGCCACCAGCGCCTACAGGGTCAACACCGGGGAGCTGTTTTTT. The full variable domain, in which reference TRBV15 and TRBJ2-2 provide the parts outside the CDR3, is DAMVIQNPRYQVTQFGKPVTLSCSQTLNHNVMYWYQQKSSQAPKLLFHYYDKDFNNEADTPDNFQSRRPNTSFCFLDIRSPGLGDTAMYLCATSAYRVNTGELFFGEGSRLTVL.

The V gene is TRBV14, the J gene TRBJ2-1; maybe TRBD2 (7 bases). The V end lost 4 bases, the J end lost 9 bases, and 19 bases lay between the germline ends. Germline V gene lookup returns CDR1 SGHDN and CDR2 FVKESK. This CDR3 comprises 15 residues. In DNA form, the CDR3 reads TGTGCCAGCAGCCCACGGGGGGTATTGGGGGCTGAGCAGTTCTTC. Residues: CASSPRGVLGAEQFF.

The sample holds one count of this clone. This chain links TRBV6-5 with TRBJ1-5; TRBD1 matches 8 bases. The CDR3 consists of 12 residues. The V segment lost 8 bases and the J segment 4 bases; nucleotides outside the gene matches: 1. Germline-derived CDR1 and CDR2 are MNHEY and SVGAGI. This CDR3 reads CASRQGNQPQHF. The CDR3 DNA follows: TGTGCCAGCCGACAGGGGAATCAGCCCCAGCATTTT.

V is TRBV19 and J is TRBJ1-2; unclear D gene. V lost 2 bases to trimming and J lost 5 bases, with 6 bases between them. The length of the CDR3 is 12 residues. The V gene's germline CDR1 is LNHDA and CDR2 SQIVND (reference sequence). The DNA of the CDR3 is TGTGCCAGTAGTATATCGGTATATGGCTACACCTTC. It yields the protein CASSISVYGYTF.

The J gene is TRBJ2-5, the V gene TRBV7-2, with TRBD2 matching over 8 bases. V lost 5 bases and J lost 1; bases outside the gene matches: 6. The germline V gene has CDR1 SGHTA and CDR2 FQGNSA. This CDR3 contains 15 residues. CDR3 sequence: CASSTVAGGQETQYF. CDR3 coding DNA: TGTGCCAGCAGCACCGTGGCGGGAGGCCAAGAGACCCAGTACTTC.

V and J are TRBV7-6 and TRBJ2-1, with TRBD2 matching over 7 bases. The V and J ends lost 3 bases and 4 bases, in that order; junction bases with no gene match: 3. The germline V gene has CDR1 SGHVS and CDR2 FNYEAQ. CDR3 size: 14 residues. CDR3 region: CASSFSGPYNEQFF. The CDR3 bases are TGTGCCAGCAGCTTTAGCGGGCCGTACAATGAGCAGTTCTTC.

The chain joins TRBV5-4 to TRBJ1-2; TRBD1 matches at 8 bases. Trimming removed 4 bases from V and 8 bases from J; junction bases left unmatched: 7. From germline, CDR1 is SGHNT and CDR2 YYREEE (reference sequence). The CDR3 consists of 13 residues. The CDR3 DNA is TGTGCCAGCAGCACGGGACAGGTGGGGGGCTACACCTTC. Translated: CASSTGQVGGYTF.

CDR3 loop: CASSSGTVEQFF. CDR3 coding DNA: TGTGCCAGTAGTAGCGGGACAGTTGAGCAGTTCTTC. The chain uses TRBV19 and TRBJ2-1; possible D gene TRBD1, 7 bases. The V end lost 4 bases, the J end lost 9 bases, and 10 bases lay between the germline ends. Germline-derived CDR1 and CDR2 are LNHDA and SQIVND (reference sequence). There are 12 residues in the CDR3.

The chain couples TRBV27 to TRBJ1-5; 8 nucleotides align to TRBD1. The CDR3 totals 14 residues. J was trimmed by 4 bases and V by 2 bases; bases with no gene match: 1. The germline V gene has CDR1 MNHEY and CDR2 SMNVEV (reference sequence). The CDR3: CASSLRTGNQPQHF. CDR3 nucleotide sequence: TGTGCCAGCAGTTTAAGGACAGGGAATCAGCCCCAGCATTTT.

Concerning this clone: At one end the junction does not follow the germline gene, possibly because of a read error. J is TRBJ2-1 and V is TRBV7-7; TRBD2 agrees at 10 bases. CDR3 size: 15 residues. Germline CDR1 and CDR2: SSHAT and FNYEAQ (reference sequence). The CDR3 DNA is TGTGCTAGCAGCCCACTAGCGGGGTCCTACAATGAGCAGTTCTTC. It codes for CASSPLAGSYNEQFF.

The V call is TRBV2, the J call TRBJ2-1; D is uncertain. This CDR3 has 10 amino acids. The germline gives CDR1 SNHLY, CDR2 FYNNEI. Between the trimmed V and J ends, which lost 5 bases and 7 bases, there was a span of 3 bases. The CDR3 nucleotides read TGTGCCAGCAGTATAAATGAGCAGTTCTTC. It encodes CASSINEQFF.

CDR3 nucleotide sequence: TGTGCCACCCGGACGGGGGTGAATACGCAGTATTTT. The encoded protein is CATRTGVNTQYF. The V gene is TRBV30, the J gene TRBJ2-3, with D tentatively TRBD2 (6 bases). From germline, CDR1 is GTSNPN and CDR2 SVGIG (reference sequence). The CDR3 has 12 amino acids. V lost 8 bases, J lost 7 bases, and 16 bases lay in between. Together with reference TRBV30 and TRBJ2-3, the CDR3 gives the full variable domain: SQTIHQWPATLVQPVGSPLSLECTVEGTSNPNLYWYRQAAGRGLQLLFYSVGIGQISSEVPQNLSASRPQDRQFILSSKKLLLSDSGFYLCATRTGVNTQYFGPGTRLTVL.

This chain joins TRBV3-1 (or the pseudogene TRBV3-2) and TRBJ1-5; D gene uncertain. The germline gives CDR1 LGHDT, CDR2 YNNKEL (reference sequence). This CDR3 has 15 amino acids. Trimming cost V 0 bases and J 7 bases, with 13 bases left between them. The CDR3 nucleotides read TGTGCCAGCAGCCAAGATTGGGGAGGGCGGCAGCCCCAGCATTTT. Protein: CASSQDWGGRQPQHF.

CDR3 DNA: TGTGCCAGCAGTTCTTATGTAACCGGGGAGCTGTTTTTT. Protein sequence: CASSSYVTGELFF. The chain carries TRBV2 and TRBJ2-2; no reliable D call. CDR1 SNHLY and CDR2 FYNNEI come from the germline V gene. The CDR3 totals 13 residues. V was shortened by 5 bases and J by 5 bases, with 9 bases between the two germline ends.

The chain employs TRBV19 and TRBJ2-4, with 10 bases matching TRBD2. V gave up 2 bases and J gave up 1 base; unmatched junction bases: 11. In germline, CDR1 is LNHDA, CDR2 SQIVND (reference sequence). This CDR3 has 19 residues. CDR3: CASSIFSLAGVSAKNIQYF. CDR3 sequence (DNA): TGTGCCAGTAGTATATTTTCCCTAGCGGGAGTGTCGGCCAAAAACATTCAGTACTTC.